What follows are 28 T cell receptor beta chains derived from one specimen sequenced in a study of identical twins (TCRdb year 2016). Libraries came from 5' RACE. This sample was sequenced with an Illumina HiSeq 2000. The public reads were reanalyzed by TCRdb: fastp trimming at Q25, MiXCR alignment, in-frame beta chains only. Each entry is one CDR3 protein sequence, shown with its most common DNA and genes. For this sample there are around 570,000 distinct CDR3 sequences; approximately 9.6% appear just once. The ten biggest clones cover under 3.5% of the sample. These data are also associated with another study on yellow fever vaccine responses in identical twins.

The specimen sequenced was PBMCs. The receptors shown here come from a woman under 30 in good health.

This clonotype was found a few times. The chain has TRBV9 and TRBJ2-1; maybe TRBD2 (6 bases). CDR1 is SGDLS and CDR2 is YYNGEE in the germline V gene. The V end was cut by 0 bases, the J end by 4 bases, with 20 bases between. The CDR3 totals 18 residues. Here the CDR3 DNA reads TGTGCCAGCAGCGTAGCCCCCCGCGGGGTGTTTTTGTACAATGAGCAGTTCTTC. Its protein product is CASSVAPRGVFLYNEQFF.

This clonotype came up a few times. This chain uses TRBV5-4 with TRBJ2-3, with a possible D match to TRBD1 (5 bases). Germline CDR1 and CDR2: SGHNT and YYREEE (reference sequence). Trimming removed 0 bases at V and 8 bases at J, with 13 bases between. The length of the CDR3 is 14 residues. CDR3 sequence (DNA): TGTGCCAGCAGCTTGGAAAGACAGCTTTCTACGCAGTATTTT. Its translation: CASSLERQLSTQYF.

This clonotype was picked up many times. The rearrangement links TRBV5-1 to TRBJ2-1, with TRBD2 matching 7 bases. J was trimmed by 8 bases and V by 4 bases; bases with no gene match: 9. CDR3 length: 14 residues. Germline CDR1 is SGHRS and CDR2 is YFSETQ. DNA of the CDR3: TGCGCCAGCAGCCTTCGGGGGGAAAAGGATGAGCAGTTCTTC. Amino acid sequence: CASSLRGEKDEQFF.

This clonotype was seen many times. J is TRBJ2-3 and V is TRBV12-3 or TRBV12-4; TRBD2 agrees at 12 bases. The V segment lost 5 bases and the J segment 5 bases; nucleotides outside the gene matches: 8. The CDR3 is 16 residues long. The CDR3 DNA sequence: TGTGCCAGCAGTACCGGGACTAGCGGGTGGGAAGATACGCAGTATTTT. It translates to CASSTGTSGWEDTQYF.

This rearrangement joins TRBV11-2 to TRBJ2-3; no firm D call. This CDR3 region has 15 residues. Germline assignment: CDR1 SGHAT and CDR2 FQNNGV. Trimming left V 4 bases short and J 1 base short, with 12 bases between. The CDR3 coding sequence is TGTGCCAGCAGCTCCCTTAAAGTGGGCACAGATACGCAGTATTTT. Its protein product is CASSSLKVGTDTQYF.

This chain joins TRBV7-6 and TRBJ2-2; D possibly corresponds to TRBD2 (6 bases). Germline CDR1 reads SGHVS; CDR2 reads FNYEAQ. The V end lost 5 bases, the J end lost 7 bases, and 8 bases lay between the germline ends. This CDR3 has 12 residues. The CDR3 nucleotides are TGTGCCAGCAGCGCCGGGGGCGGGGAGCTGTTTTTT. It is translated as CASSAGGGELFF. Drawing the rest from reference TRBV7-6 and TRBJ2-2, the complete variable domain is GAGVSQSPRYKVTKRGQDVALRCDPISGHVSLYWYRQALGQGPEFLTYFNYEAQQDKSGLPNDRFSAERPEGSISTLTIQRTEQRDSAMYRCASSAGGGELFFGEGSRLTVL.

This clonotype was observed a handful of times. The rearrangement links TRBV3-1 to TRBJ1-4; D call uncertain. The germline CDR1 and CDR2 sequences are LGHDT and YNNKEL (reference sequence). The V gene lost 8 bases and the J gene lost 8 bases, with 6 bases spanning the gap. CDR3 length equals 10 residues. The CDR3 loop reads CASLGEKLFF. The CDR3 region has the DNA TGTGCCAGCTTAGGGGAAAAACTGTTTTTT.

The chain combines TRBV5-1 with TRBJ2-3; D not resolved. V shed 1 base and J shed 5 bases, with 11 bases lying between them. The germline V gene has CDR1 SGHRS and CDR2 YFSETQ. The CDR3 loop spans 14 amino acids. In DNA form, the CDR3 reads TGCGCCAGCAGCTTGCGGGCGAGAGGAGATACGCAGTATTTT. Amino acids: CASSLRARGDTQYF.

The genes are TRBV5-1 and TRBJ2-6; D is possibly TRBD2 (7 bases). This CDR3 contains 15 residues. CDR1 and CDR2 from the germline V gene are SGHRS and YFSETQ. Trimming shortened V by 6 bases and J by 5 bases, and 15 bases separated the two germline ends. The CDR3 nucleotides are TGCGCCAGCACACTTCAGGGGACTAGGGCCAACGTCCTGACTTTC. Protein sequence: CASTLQGTRANVLTF. The full variable domain, rest sourced from reference TRBV5-1 and TRBJ2-6, is KAGVTQTPRYLIKTRGQQVTLSCSPISGHRSVSWYQQTPGQGLQFLFEYFSETQRNKGNFPGRFSGRQFSNSRSEMNVSTLELGDSALYLCASTLQGTRANVLTFGAGSRLTVL.

The J gene is TRBJ2-7, the V gene TRBV4-1; maybe TRBD2 (6 bases). The germline V gene has CDR1 MGHRA and CDR2 YSYEKL. This CDR3 region has 13 residues. Trimming left V 2 bases short and J 5 bases short, with 10 bases between. The CDR3 sequence: CASSQLTSNEQYF. CDR3 nucleotides: TGCGCCAGCAGCCAACTGACTAGTAACGAGCAGTACTTC.

J is TRBJ2-7 and V is TRBV20-1; D gene ambiguous. V was trimmed by 8 bases and J by 1 base, leaving 12 bases between them. This CDR3 has 12 residues. The V gene's germline CDR1 is DFQATT and CDR2 SNEGSKA (reference sequence). The CDR3 nucleotides are TGCAGTCCACCGGACGGGTCCTACGAGCAGTACTTC. Translating it yields CSPPDGSYEQYF.

In its sample, this clonotype was seen many times. This rearrangement joins TRBV12-3 or TRBV12-4 to TRBJ2-7; no clear D gene. The CDR3 length is 15 residues. Trimming pared 6 bases from V and 4 bases from J, leaving 19 bases between. The CDR3 sequence: CASRGSTGSPYEQYF. The CDR3, as DNA: TGTGCCAGCAGGGGATCGACTGGATCTCCTTACGAGCAGTACTTC.

In this sample, this clonotype turned up many times. The chain combines TRBV7-9 with TRBJ2-2, with TRBD2 identical over 10 bases. V dropped 2 bases and J dropped 5; count of bases not matched to a gene: 8. Germline lookup yields CDR1 SEHNR and CDR2 FQNEAQ (reference sequence). The CDR3 has 17 residues. DNA of the CDR3: TGTGCCAGCAGCTTAATAGTCGCTAGCGGGAGTACCGGGGAGCTGTTTTTT. Its protein product is CASSLIVASGSTGELFF.

This clonotype came up a few times. The chain recombines TRBV6-2 or TRBV6-3 with TRBJ1-1; no clear D gene. From germline, CDR1 is MNHEY and CDR2 SVGEGT. The germline V and J ends were trimmed by 4 bases and 1 base, with 7 bases remaining between them. The CDR3 totals 13 residues. The CDR3: CASSFLQNTEAFF. CDR3 in DNA: TGTGCCAGCAGTTTTTTGCAGAACACTGAAGCTTTCTTT.

In regard to this clonotype: The germline gene is not matched at one end of the junction; a read error may be the cause. V gene TRBV6-5 combines with J gene TRBJ2-6; TRBD1 might be the D (5 bases). The CDR3 has 15 residues. Germline values: CDR1 MNHEY, CDR2 SVGAGI. CDR3 loop: CASSLQRSGANVLTF. The DNA for the CDR3 is TGTGCCAGCAGTTTACAGAGGTCTGGGGCCAACGTCCTGACCTTC.

This clonotype has at least ten counts. The V and J genes are TRBV10-3 and TRBJ2-7, with 10 nucleotides matching TRBD1. The trim removed 2 bases at V and 4 bases at J, leaving 5 bases unmatched. The CDR3 covers 15 residues. Germline-derived CDR1 and CDR2 are ENHRY and SYGVKD. This CDR3 reads CAISEPGQGWYEQYF. The CDR3 region has the DNA TGTGCCATCAGTGAGCCGGGACAGGGGTGGTACGAGCAGTACTTC.

This clonotype was recorded many times. The chain couples TRBV10-3 to TRBJ2-1; 11 bases are a match to TRBD2. Germline trimming cut 0 bases from V and 5 bases from J; bases unmatched to any gene: 3. From germline, CDR1 is ENHRY and CDR2 SYGVKD. There are 16 residues in the CDR3. In nucleotides, the CDR3 is TGTGCCATCAGTGAGTCAATGACTAGCGGGGACAATGAGCAGTTCTTC. It is translated as CAISESMTSGDNEQFF.

J is TRBJ2-4 and V is TRBV5-5; no reliable D call. The germline CDR1 and CDR2 sequences are SGHKS and YYEKEE (reference sequence). CDR3 length: 14 residues. V lost 3 bases and J 2 bases, leaving 9 bases between the germline ends. The CDR3 DNA sequence: TGTGCCAGCAGCTCCACAGCGTCCAAAAACATTCAGTACTTC. Amino acids: CASSSTASKNIQYF.

This clonotype was picked up a small number of times. This chain joins TRBV6-2 or TRBV6-3 and TRBJ2-5; D is possibly TRBD1 (6 bases). The CDR3 extends over 16 amino acids. The V gene lost 6 bases and the J gene lost 0 bases, with 17 bases spanning the gap. Germline CDR1 is MNHEY and CDR2 is SVGEGT. CDR3 nucleotide sequence: TGTGCCAGCAGAACCCAGGGGCGAAAGTACCAAGAGACCCAGTACTTC. Translation: CASRTQGRKYQETQYF.

A few counts support this clonotype. The chain links TRBV24-1 to TRBJ2-1, with D tentatively TRBD1 (5 bases). CDR1 is KGHDR and CDR2 is SFDVKD in the germline V gene. The CDR3 is 15 amino acids. V was clipped by 3 bases and J by 6 bases, with 14 bases between them. CDR3 nucleotide sequence: TGTGCCACCAGTGATGGTGGGTTAGGGGTCAATGAGCAGTTCTTC. Protein: CATSDGGLGVNEQFF.

With regard to this clonotype: A read error may explain this, as a much larger clone is one base away. This chain uses TRBV6-2 or TRBV6-3 with TRBJ2-1, with TRBD1 as a possible D gene (5 bases). CDR1 is MNHEY, CDR2 SVGEGT, per germline. The CDR3 is made up of 14 amino acids. The V end lost 7 bases, the J end lost 2 bases, and 12 bases lay between the germline ends. This chain's CDR3 is CASTTRGPYNEQFF. In DNA, the CDR3 is TGTGCCAGCACAACAAGGGGCCCCTACAATGAGCAGTTCTTC.

This clonotype has more than one count but fewer than ten. The chain recombines TRBV7-2 with TRBJ1-2; D remains ambiguous. V shed 6 bases and J shed 5 bases, with 7 bases lying between them. This CDR3 region has 11 residues. CDR1 is SGHTA and CDR2 is FQGNSA in the germline V gene. This CDR3 reads CASRTQYGYTF. The CDR3, as DNA: TGTGCCAGCAGAACCCAGTATGGCTACACCTTC.

The rearrangement joins TRBV12-3 or TRBV12-4 to TRBJ2-1; 12 positions agree with TRBD2. The V and J ends lost 5 bases and 0 bases, in that order; junction bases with no gene match: 8. CDR3 size: 18 residues. CDR3 sequence (DNA): TGTGCCAGCAGTCCCGGAACTAGCGGGGGGTCCTCCTACAATGAGCAGTTCTTC. The encoded protein is CASSPGTSGGSSYNEQFF.

In this sample, this clonotype turned up many times. This chain joins TRBV7-3 and TRBJ2-1, with a possible D match to TRBD1 (6 bases). The CDR3 spans 15 residues. Germline-derived CDR1 and CDR2 are SGHTA and FQGTGA. Trimming cost V 4 bases and J 0 bases, with 10 bases left between them. The CDR3 DNA follows: TGTGCCAGCAGCTACAGGGTCGGCTCCTACAATGAGCAGTTCTTC. The encoded protein is CASSYRVGSYNEQFF.

This rearrangement joins TRBV4-3 to TRBJ2-4, with TRBD2 identical over 12 bases. V was clipped by 3 bases and J by 9 bases; unmatched bases: 9. The CDR3 spans 16 residues. The germline gives CDR1 LGHNA, CDR2 YSLEER. CDR3 residues: CASSQETSGRRGIQYF. CDR3 nucleotides: TGCGCCAGCAGCCAGGAGACTAGCGGGAGAAGGGGCATTCAGTACTTC.

The rearrangement uses TRBV27 and TRBJ2-2; no firm D call. Per germline, CDR1 MNHEY and CDR2 SMNVEV (reference sequence). V was clipped by 0 bases and J by 6 bases, with 14 bases between them. The CDR3 has 16 amino acids. The CDR3 DNA follows: TGTGCCAGCAGTTTATCGCCGCTCAGAGGATCCGGGGAGCTGTTTTTT. Protein: CASSLSPLRGSGELFF.

This clonotype has ten or more counts. The chain has TRBV29-1 and TRBJ2-5, with D unclear. CDR1 and CDR2 from the germline V gene are SQVTM and ANQGSEA. Trimming pared 0 bases from V and 7 bases from J, leaving 12 bases between. The CDR3 runs 13 residues. CDR3 sequence: CSVEDPDRATQYF. The CDR3 DNA is TGCAGCGTTGAAGATCCGGATAGGGCGACCCAGTACTTC.

This clonotype showed up many times. The CDR3 region is CASSSPGQGKLAQFF. CDR3 nucleotide sequence: TGTGCCAGCAGCAGCCCGGGACAGGGAAAGTTGGCGCAGTTCTTC. V and J are TRBV7-2 and TRBJ2-1; 9 bases are a match to TRBD1. CDR1 is SGHTA, CDR2 FQGNSA, per germline. The V segment lost 5 bases and the J segment 12 bases; nucleotides outside the gene matches: 14. This CDR3 has 15 amino acids.